Here is one T cell receptor beta chain with its context. Its antigen is currently unknown. This record comes from a study of radiotherapy plus CTLA-4 blockade in lung cancer. Across the study: Under 20% of enrolled patients responded objectively, and 31% had disease control. Whole-study findings and limits: Following radiotherapy plus ipilimumab, tumor-derived TCR clones expanded in the blood. How blood T cell clones changed early, along with interferon-beta, reportedly forecast response best.

CDR3 size: 12 residues. Germline V lookup: CDR1 SGHAT, CDR2 FQNNGV. V lost 4 bases and J lost 8, with 11 bases in between. Those patients who had chemo-refractory metastatic non-small-cell lung cancer were given focal radiation along with CTLA-4 blockade through ipilimumab. Profiling relied on immunoSEQ multiplex PCR, and the TCRdb table lists in-frame clones only, not all of them. The sample holds 100,000 to 150,000 clones, just under 80% seen once. The chain is built from TRBV11-2 and TRBJ1-1, with D uncertain. The sequences come from peripheral blood, collected from a patient treated with radiotherapy plus ipilimumab. This receptor was identified in a human donor with non-small cell lung cancer who had a partial response to radiotherapy plus ipilimumab. CDR3 residues: CASSSGSAEAFF. Written as DNA, the CDR3 is TGTGCCAGCAGCTCGGGGTCAGCCGAAGCTTTCTTT.